The next 9 T cell receptor beta chains were all read from a single sample in a study of blood T cell repertoires in COVID-19. Clones were read by immunoSEQ multiplex PCR, and TCRdb kept only the in-frame ones, dropping some. The sample shows 1,500 to 2,000 clones, approximately 70% of them seen only once. The material sequenced was peripheral blood. All receptors come from a man aged 70 or older with active COVID-19.

The chain employs TRBV11-2 and TRBJ1-1; weak D call: TRBD1 (5 bases). Deletions cut 1 base from V and 7 bases from J, with 13 bases between. This CDR3 spans 14 amino acids. The germline V gene encodes CDR1 SGHAT and CDR2 FQNNGV. In DNA form, the CDR3 reads TGTGCCAGCAGCTTAGCGGGGGAACCTTTTGAAGCTTTCTTT. It specifies CASSLAGEPFEAFF. Drawing the rest from reference TRBV11-2 and TRBJ1-1, the complete variable domain is EAGVAQSPRYKIIEKRQSVAFWCNPISGHATLYWYQQILGQGPKLLIQFQNNGVVDDSQLPKDRFSAERLKGVDSTLKIQPAKLEDSAVYLCASSLAGEPFEAFFGQGTRLTVV.

V usage is TRBV5-1 and J usage is TRBJ1-1, with no clear D. V lost 7 bases to trimming and J lost 0 bases, with 13 bases between them. The V gene's germline CDR1 is SGHRS and CDR2 YFSETQ. The CDR3 covers 14 residues. CDR3 sequence (DNA): TGCGCCAGCCGCGGTCCACCGCTGAACACTGAAGCTTTCTTT. Protein sequence: CASRGPPLNTEAFF. Filled out from reference TRBV5-1 and TRBJ1-1, the complete variable domain reads KAGVTQTPRYLIKTRGQQVTLSCSPISGHRSVSWYQQTPGQGLQFLFEYFSETQRNKGNFPGRFSGRQFSNSRSEMNVSTLELGDSALYLCASRGPPLNTEAFFGQGTRLTVV.

The chain has TRBV19 and TRBJ2-5; tentative D call: TRBD2 (6 bases). The CDR3 spans 12 residues. The ends were cut back, 6 bases at V and 5 bases at J, with 10 bases in the middle. Germline assignment: CDR1 LNHDA and CDR2 SQIVND (reference sequence). In DNA form, the CDR3 reads TGTGCCAGTAGCGGGGGATGGGAGACCCAGTACTTC. Protein product: CASSGGWETQYF.

This clone has only a few counts. This rearrangement joins TRBV4-1 to TRBJ2-3; 8 nucleotides match TRBD1. The germline gives CDR1 MGHRA, CDR2 YSYEKL. J was trimmed by 5 bases and V by 0 bases; bases with no gene match: 10. The CDR3 length is 17 residues. The CDR3 protein is CASSQDLTGEMLDTQYF. The CDR3, as DNA: TGCGCCAGCAGCCAAGATTTGACAGGGGAGATGTTAGATACGCAGTATTTT.

V gene TRBV7-9 combines with J gene TRBJ2-1; D unclear. V was trimmed by 7 bases and J by 1 base, leaving 11 bases between them. CDR3 length equals 14 residues. In germline, CDR1 is SEHNR, CDR2 FQNEAQ (reference sequence). The CDR3 sequence: CASISAESYNEQFF. The CDR3 DNA reads as TGTGCCAGCATCTCGGCGGAGTCCTACAATGAGCAGTTCTTC.

The chain joins TRBV5-1 to TRBJ2-4, with D perhaps matching TRBD1 (5 bases). The germline CDR1 and CDR2 sequences are SGHRS and YFSETQ. Trimming shortened V by 0 bases and J by 9 bases, and 10 bases separated the two germline ends. The CDR3 runs to 13 residues. Here the CDR3 reads CASSLEGVGIQYF. In DNA, the CDR3 is TGCGCCAGCAGCTTGGAAGGGGTCGGCATTCAGTACTTC.

This clone is large (0.1 to 1%) in the sample. The rearrangement uses TRBV29-1 and TRBJ1-4, with TRBD1 as a possible D gene (6 bases). Looked up from germline, CDR1 is SQVTM and CDR2 is ANQGSEA. This CDR3 comprises 12 residues. The V end was cut by 7 bases, the J end by 12 bases, with 18 bases between. CDR3 coding DNA: TGCAGCGCTGGAGCGGGGGCGTATCAACTGTTTTTT. As protein: CSAGAGAYQLFF.

This chain uses TRBV11-2 with TRBJ2-5; the D is unclear. Germline CDR1 SGHAT, CDR2 FQNNGV. The length of the CDR3 is 13 residues. V shed 1 base and J shed 11 bases, with 14 bases lying between them. The DNA of the CDR3 is TGTGCCAGCAGCTTAGGTATCGGGTATGCGCAGTACTTC. This encodes CASSLGIGYAQYF.

The chain recombines TRBV18 with TRBJ1-6; weak D call: TRBD1 (6 bases). The CDR3 extends over 18 amino acids. Trimming left V 6 bases short and J 0 bases short, with 18 bases between. Per germline, CDR1 KGHSH and CDR2 LQKENI. The CDR3 region is CASSRTRLQGSYNSPLHF. The CDR3 nucleotides read TGTGCCAGCTCGCGAACCAGACTACAGGGCTCCTATAATTCACCCCTCCACTTT.